The source of this TCR beta chain is a study of shared clonotypes between healthy human individuals. Donors included only healthy HIV-negative adults lacking recent acute infections or vaccinations. The assay was immunoSEQ multiplex PCR, and TCRdb's table has in-frame clones only and misses some. Among about half a million clones listed, about 72% were seen once. This clone was detected ten times or more. V was shortened by 5 bases and J by 0 bases, with 13 bases between the two germline ends. CDR3 length equals 15 residues. Germline CDR1 reads SGHRS; CDR2 reads YFSETQ. The receptor was derived from a woman aged 40 to 50 in good health. Some clones in this sample may be carry-over from other donors' samples. The V gene is TRBV5-1, the J gene TRBJ2-3; D is possibly TRBD1 (6 bases). The specimen sequenced was PBMCs. The CDR3 loop reads CASSPGQPSTDTQYF. For the CDR3, the DNA is TGCGCCAGCAGTCCGGGACAACCTAGCACAGATACGCAGTATTTT.